Shown below are 26 T cell receptor beta chains from a single sample sequenced in a study of beta chain features in type 1 diabetes. The authors reverse transcribed all of the isolated RNA, so sequencing captured expressed TCRB transcripts. Only in-frame clones appear in the TCRdb table, and some are missing; sequencing was by immunoSEQ multiplex PCR. The sample records 240,000 or so clones, 27% being singletons. Sequencing input: central memory CD4+ T cells from blood. These receptors all come from a young man in good health.

This clone has a handful of counts. The chain recombines TRBV29-1 with TRBJ1-1; D gene uncertain. Germline V CDR1 and CDR2: SQVTM, ANQGSEA. Trimming stripped 4 bases from V and 6 bases from J, with 6 bases between. This CDR3 contains 10 residues. The CDR3: CSVGTSEAFF. Here the CDR3 DNA reads TGCAGCGTTGGGACGTCTGAAGCTTTCTTT.

Details on this clone: This sample includes further DNA sequences coding for the same CDR3. This chain links TRBV30 with TRBJ2-1; the match to TRBD2 covers 7 bases. The ends lost 0 bases at V and 3 bases at J; junction bases unmatched: 5. This CDR3 contains 15 residues. The germline gives CDR1 GTSNPN, CDR2 SVGIG (reference sequence). The CDR3 DNA sequence: TGTGCCTGGAGTGTACTGGGGGGGAGCTACAATGAGCAGTTCTTC. The encoded protein is CAWSVLGGSYNEQFF.

This clone was picked up a small number of times. V usage is TRBV7-6 and J usage is TRBJ1-5; D not resolved. The germline V gene encodes CDR1 SGHVS and CDR2 FNYEAQ. The germline V and J ends were trimmed by 3 bases and 6 bases, with 9 bases remaining between them. The CDR3 has 13 residues. Here the CDR3 reads CASSLEDGQPQHF. The CDR3 region has the DNA TGTGCCAGCAGCTTGGAAGATGGTCAGCCCCAGCATTTT.

This clone was picked up one time. The V gene is TRBV9, the J gene TRBJ2-3; D may be TRBD1 (5 bases). Germline V lookup: CDR1 SGDLS, CDR2 YYNGEE. V lost 3 bases to trimming and J lost 1 base, with 21 bases between them. CDR3 size: 18 residues. DNA for the CDR3: TGTGCCAGCAGCGCCCATCACAACCAGGGTACTCGCACAGATACGCAGTATTTT. Amino acids: CASSAHHNQGTRTDTQYF.

The CDR3 sequence is CASSFGLGDAGYTF. In nucleotides, the CDR3 is TGTGCCAGCAGCTTCGGACTAGGGGATGCTGGCTACACCTTC. This sequence joins TRBV5-4 and TRBJ1-2; D perhaps matches TRBD1 (5 bases). V was trimmed by 2 bases and J by 7 bases, leaving 15 bases between them. From germline, CDR1 is SGHNT and CDR2 YYREEE (reference sequence). The CDR3 spans 14 residues.

This chain uses TRBV29-1 with TRBJ2-3, with TRBD1 identical over 8 bases. With 4 bases clipped from V and 2 bases from J, the junction kept 8 bases outside the gene matches. The CDR3 has 15 amino acids. Germline V gene lookup returns CDR1 SQVTM and CDR2 ANQGSEA. CDR3 bases: TGCAGCGTTGGGATCCCAGGGGGCTTCACAGATACGCAGTATTTT. Its translation: CSVGIPGGFTDTQYF.

This clone was recorded only once. This chain links TRBV5-1 with TRBJ2-3; TRBD2 matches at 11 bases. Germline-derived CDR1 and CDR2 are SGHRS and YFSETQ. V lost 2 bases, J lost 6 bases, and 11 bases stayed unmatched. The CDR3 is 17 amino acids. In DNA form, the CDR3 reads TGCGCCAGCAGCTTCGATTTAGCGGGAGGGCCAAGGGATACGCAGTATTTT. It yields the protein CASSFDLAGGPRDTQYF.

This chain connects TRBV18 to TRBJ2-6; no definite D call. The CDR3 runs 17 residues. V was shortened by 1 base and J by 0 bases, with 10 bases between the two germline ends. CDR1 KGHSH and CDR2 LQKENI come from the germline V gene. DNA of the CDR3: TGTGCCAGCTCACCACAGGCCGTAGGCTCTGGGGCCAACGTCCTGACTTTC. Amino acids: CASSPQAVGSGANVLTF.

This clone appeared many times. The CDR3 loop reads CASNGRDNQPQHF. The CDR3 DNA sequence: TGTGCCAGTAACGGCAGGGACAATCAGCCCCAGCATTTT. V gene TRBV19 combines with J gene TRBJ1-5, with a tentative D call TRBD1 (5 bases). The germline gives CDR1 LNHDA, CDR2 SQIVND (reference sequence). The ends were cut back, 7 bases at V and 3 bases at J, with 10 bases in the middle. This CDR3 contains 13 residues. Drawing the rest from reference TRBV19 and TRBJ1-5, the complete variable domain is DGGITQSPKYLFRKEGQNVTLSCEQNLNHDAMYWYRQDPGQGLRLIYYSQIVNDFQKGDIAEGYSVSREKKESFPLTVTSAQKNPTAFYLCASNGRDNQPQHFGDGTRLSIL.

The table lists this clone with a few counts. The chain combines TRBV9 with TRBJ1-5; D gene unclear. V was trimmed by 0 bases and J by 0 bases, leaving 10 bases between them. CDR1 is SGDLS, CDR2 YYNGEE, per germline. This CDR3 has 16 amino acids. The CDR3 spells CASSVAPMGSNQPQHF. CDR3 sequence (DNA): TGTGCCAGCAGCGTAGCCCCGATGGGTAGCAATCAGCCCCAGCATTTT.

About this clone itself: This CDR3 is also generated by other DNA sequences in the sample. The genes are TRBV7-2 and TRBJ2-3; 8 bases fit TRBD2. This CDR3 has 13 residues. The junction had 2 bases not matched to a gene; V was cut back by 3 bases and J by 6 bases. Germline V lookup: CDR1 SGHTA, CDR2 FQGNSA. The CDR3 DNA follows: TGTGCCAGCAGCTTTGGCGGGGGGGATACGCAGTATTTT. It codes for CASSFGGGDTQYF.

The CDR3 nucleotides read TGTGCCAGCAGCCCTAGGACGTTCACACCCGATGGCTACACCTTC. Its translation is CASSPRTFTPDGYTF. The chain recombines TRBV6-5 with TRBJ1-2, with D hard to call. The V end lost 6 bases, the J end lost 6 bases, and 20 bases lay between the germline ends. This CDR3 comprises 15 residues. Per the germline V gene, CDR1 is MNHEY and CDR2 is SVGAGI.

About this clone itself: A much larger clone lies a single base off, so this may be a read error. The J gene is TRBJ2-1, the V gene TRBV5-1, with a possible D match to TRBD1 (7 bases). The V gene lost 0 bases and the J gene lost 6 bases, with 13 bases spanning the gap. The CDR3 totals 15 residues. Looked up from germline, CDR1 is SGHRS and CDR2 is YFSETQ. CDR3 loop: CASSLGVQGGNEQFF. The DNA for the CDR3 is TGCGCCAGCAGCTTGGGGGTCCAGGGGGGCAATGAGCAGTTCTTC.

In DNA form, the CDR3 reads TGTGCCAGCAGCTCTGGGACAGAAGCCAAAAACATTCAGTACTTC. Translating gives CASSSGTEAKNIQYF. J is TRBJ2-4 and V is TRBV5-6, with 7 bases matching TRBD1. Germline CDR1 SGHDT, CDR2 YYEEEE. The CDR3 totals 15 residues. Losses at the gene ends were 3 bases for V and 0 bases for J; bases not matched to a gene: 3.

This clone was found a few times. Other nucleotide sequences from this sample produce the same CDR3. The genes are TRBV4-3 and TRBJ2-5; 8 bases align to TRBD2. Germline V gene lookup returns CDR1 LGHNA and CDR2 YSLEER. This CDR3 contains 14 residues. Trimming took 4 bases from V and 4 from J; bases not matched to a gene: 5. This CDR3 reads CASSLGTSGETQYF. The CDR3 DNA follows: TGCGCCAGCAGCCTGGGGACTAGTGGAGAGACCCAGTACTTC.

The chain has TRBV6-5 and TRBJ1-1; D gene ambiguous. CDR1 and CDR2 from the germline V gene are MNHEY and SVGAGI. Trimming pared 0 bases from V and 8 bases from J, leaving 7 bases between. The CDR3 loop spans 12 amino acids. The CDR3 protein is CASSYSAQEAFF. As DNA, the CDR3 is TGTGCCAGCAGTTACTCGGCGCAAGAAGCTTTCTTT.

V usage is TRBV5-1 and J usage is TRBJ2-7, with 9 bases that match TRBD2. The J segment lost 4 bases and the V segment lost 3 bases, leaving 11 bases of the junction unmatched. CDR1 and CDR2 from the germline V gene are SGHRS and YFSETQ. CDR3 size: 16 residues. The CDR3 loop is CASSSARASGIYEQYF. Written as DNA, the CDR3 is TGCGCCAGCAGCTCGGCACGGGCTAGCGGGATTTACGAGCAGTACTTC. The complete variable domain, with remaining parts taken from reference TRBV5-1 and TRBJ2-7, reads KAGVTQTPRYLIKTRGQQVTLSCSPISGHRSVSWYQQTPGQGLQFLFEYFSETQRNKGNFPGRFSGRQFSNSRSEMNVSTLELGDSALYLCASSSARASGIYEQYFGPGTRLTVT.

The table lists this clone with a few counts. The chain links TRBV15 to TRBJ1-1; D is perhaps TRBD1 (5 bases). V lost 0 bases, J lost 4 bases, and 12 bases lay in between. CDR1 is LNHNV and CDR2 is YYDKDF in the germline V gene (reference sequence). CDR3 length: 15 amino acids. The CDR3 nucleotides are TGTGCCACCAGCAGAGAGCTGGGGGGGGGCACTGAAGCTTTCTTT. Encoded protein: CATSRELGGGTEAFF.

The genes are TRBV5-4 and TRBJ2-5; D is unclear. The CDR3 extends over 14 amino acids. With 0 bases removed from V and 5 bases from J, the gap between germline ends came to 11 bases. Per the germline V gene, CDR1 is SGHNT and CDR2 is YYREEE (reference sequence). The DNA of the CDR3 is TGTGCCAGCAGCTTGGCTGGCCTACGGGAGACCCAGTACTTC. It encodes CASSLAGLRETQYF.

Many counts were recorded for this clone. This chain links TRBV11-2 with TRBJ2-1; the D is unclear. V lost 1 base to trimming and J lost 7 bases, with 8 bases between them. The CDR3 is 13 residues long. The germline V gene has CDR1 SGHAT and CDR2 FQNNGV. CDR3 bases: TGTGCCAGCAGCTTAGGGCGTTGGAATGAGCAGTTCTTC. Protein product: CASSLGRWNEQFF.

This clone was counted a few times. The CDR3 DNA sequence: TGTGCCAGGGTAACTAGCGGGAGGGACTACAATGAGCAGTTCTTC. Encoded protein: CARVTSGRDYNEQFF. The chain recombines TRBV7-9 with TRBJ2-1; 13 nucleotides agree with TRBD2. V lost 9 bases and J lost 3; bases outside the gene matches: 5. Germline V gene data show CDR1 as SEHNR and CDR2 as FQNEAQ (reference sequence). This CDR3 comprises 15 residues.

V and J are TRBV5-4 and TRBJ2-3; weak D call: TRBD1 (5 bases). The CDR3 sequence is 15 residues long. V lost 4 bases and J lost 2, with 14 bases in between. Germline CDR1 reads SGHNT; CDR2 reads YYREEE (reference sequence). The DNA for the CDR3 is TGTGCCAGCAGCCAGTCGGTAGGGGACACAGATACGCAGTATTTT. Translation: CASSQSVGDTDTQYF.

This clone was observed a few times. In DNA form, the CDR3 reads TGTGCCATCAGTCCTAGCGTACAAGAGACCCAGTACTTC. Translating gives CAISPSVQETQYF. The V gene is TRBV10-3, the J gene TRBJ2-5; a weak D match, TRBD2 (6 bases). Germline V CDR1 and CDR2: ENHRY, SYGVKD. V lost 5 bases, J lost 2 bases, and 9 bases lay in between. The CDR3 loop spans 13 amino acids.

This chain joins TRBV4-1 and TRBJ2-7, with 9 bases aligning to TRBD1. From germline, CDR1 is MGHRA and CDR2 YSYEKL. Trimming at V came to 5 bases and at J to 7 bases, leaving 6 bases not matched to a gene. This CDR3 contains 13 residues. CDR3 DNA: TGCGCCAGCAGCTGGGGACAGGGTGGTGAGCAGTACTTC. The encoded protein is CASSWGQGGEQYF.

The chain is built from TRBV30 and TRBJ2-1; a possible D gene is TRBD1 (6 bases). The CDR3 has 18 residues. With 2 bases removed from V and 0 bases from J, the gap between germline ends came to 20 bases. Germline loops: CDR1 GTSNPN, CDR2 SVGIG (reference sequence). The CDR3 here is CAWSPKGGRSSSYNEQFF. Here the CDR3 DNA reads TGTGCCTGGAGTCCCAAAGGGGGAAGGTCGAGCTCCTACAATGAGCAGTTCTTC.

The chain is built from TRBV5-8 and TRBJ1-2, with a tentative D call TRBD1 (5 bases). V dropped 0 bases and J dropped 8 bases, with 14 bases sitting between them. The CDR3 is made up of 14 amino acids. The germline gives CDR1 SGHTS, CDR2 YDEGEE. CDR3 in amino acids: CASSLAAGLRGYTF. CDR3 bases: TGTGCCAGCAGCTTGGCAGCGGGACTTAGGGGCTACACCTTC.